Following are 23 T cell receptor beta chains from one sample sequenced in a study of T cell responses to AZD1222 COVID-19 vaccine. Only in-frame clones appear in the TCRdb table, and some are missing; sequencing was by immunoSEQ multiplex PCR. Among some 170,000 clones, more than 90% were seen once, and the ten largest hold less than 3%. The sequences come from peripheral blood, collected on day 0 of AZD1222 vaccination. All receptors come from an adult in good health.

This clone was detected only a few times. J is TRBJ1-1 and V is TRBV4-1; 11 positions agree with TRBD1. The germline gives CDR1 MGHRA, CDR2 YSYEKL. V lost 6 bases and J lost 5; bases outside the gene matches: 5. This CDR3 is 14 amino acids long. The CDR3 nucleotides are TGCGCCAGCAGAGTACGGGACAGGGGGACTGAAGCTTTCTTT. The encoded protein is CASRVRDRGTEAFF.

This chain uses TRBV19 with TRBJ2-3; weak D call: TRBD1 (6 bases). This CDR3 comprises 14 residues. Between the trimmed V and J ends, which lost 6 bases and 6 bases, there was a span of 16 bases. Germline values: CDR1 LNHDA, CDR2 SQIVND (reference sequence). In nucleotides, the CDR3 is TGTGCCAGTAGGCTAGCAGGGGCCGTCGATACGCAGTATTTT. Protein: CASRLAGAVDTQYF.

The chain couples TRBV7-9 to TRBJ1-2; D is possibly TRBD1 (6 bases). CDR1 SEHNR and CDR2 FQNEAQ come from the germline V gene (reference sequence). Deletions cut 3 bases from V and 7 bases from J, with 15 bases between. The CDR3 has 14 amino acids. This CDR3 is CASSFLGGLSGYTF. The DNA of the CDR3 is TGTGCCAGCAGCTTTCTGGGGGGGCTCAGTGGCTACACCTTC.

The chain recombines TRBV21-1 with TRBJ1-2. TRBV21-1 is a documented pseudogene. The CDR3 has 11 amino acids. The chain's CDR3 is CASSHRGGYTF. The CDR3 DNA follows: TGTGCCAGCAGCCACCGAGGGGGCTACACCTTC.

The chain has TRBV4-1 and TRBJ2-4; 10 bases line up with TRBD1. CDR3 length: 14 residues. The germline V gene has CDR1 MGHRA and CDR2 YSYEKL. J lost 8 bases, V lost 0 bases, and 1 base had no gene match. The CDR3 here is CASSQEGTGDIQYF. CDR3 nucleotides: TGCGCCAGCAGCCAAGAAGGGACAGGGGACATTCAGTACTTC.

The genes are TRBV12-5 and TRBJ2-2, with 8 bases matching TRBD1. Germline values: CDR1 LGHNT, CDR2 FRNRAP. V gave up 5 bases and J gave up 2 bases; unmatched junction bases: 4. The CDR3 runs to 15 residues. CDR3 nucleotides: TGTGCTAGTGGTGATGGACAGGGTAACACCGGGGAGCTGTTTTTT. Protein sequence: CASGDGQGNTGELFF.

The CDR3 sequence is CASSESLRAAVHGYTF. CDR3 coding DNA: TGCGCCAGCAGTGAGAGTCTAAGGGCAGCCGTACATGGCTACACCTTC. The gene calls are TRBV10-2 and TRBJ1-2; no firm D call. The CDR3 runs to 16 residues. Trimming took 2 bases from V and 6 from J, leaving 19 bases between them. Germline CDR1 reads WSHSY; CDR2 reads SAAADI.

This clone has a single count. This rearrangement joins TRBV27 to TRBJ1-1, with D possibly TRBD1 on 5 matching bases. This CDR3 is 15 amino acids long. The V end lost 2 bases, the J end lost 4 bases, and 14 bases lay between the germline ends. Germline V CDR1 and CDR2: MNHEY, SMNVEV (reference sequence). The CDR3 is CASSLGRGLGTEAFF. CDR3 DNA sequence: TGTGCCAGCAGTTTAGGGCGGGGGTTGGGCACTGAAGCTTTCTTT.

This clone was seen a few times. V and J are TRBV28 and TRBJ1-2; 7 nucleotides agree with TRBD1. The V gene end was trimmed by 5 bases and the J gene end by 3 bases; junction bases not matched to a gene: 3. The CDR3 covers 13 residues. Germline V gives CDR1 MDHEN, CDR2 SYDVKM. CDR3 sequence reads: CASSGTAYYGYTF. As DNA, the CDR3 is TGTGCCAGCAGTGGGACAGCTTACTATGGCTACACCTTC.

This chain's CDR3 is CASSSRPTSAEAFF. The CDR3 nucleotides are TGCGCCAGCAGTTCGAGGCCGACAAGCGCTGAAGCTTTCTTT. V and J are TRBV10-1 and TRBJ1-1; D call uncertain. CDR1 and CDR2 from the germline V gene are WNHNN and SYGVQD (reference sequence). CDR3 size: 14 residues. With 5 bases removed from V and 6 bases from J, the gap between germline ends came to 16 bases.

The chain combines TRBV5-1 with TRBJ2-5, with D perhaps being TRBD1 or TRBD2 (5 bases each). Between the trimmed V and J ends, which lost 0 bases and 4 bases, there was a span of 7 bases. Per the germline V gene, CDR1 is SGHRS and CDR2 is YFSETQ. This CDR3 contains 13 residues. CDR3 sequence reads: CASSLEGRETQYF. The CDR3 DNA is TGCGCCAGCAGCTTGGAGGGGAGAGAGACCCAGTACTTC.

This clone was counted once. The chain employs TRBV18 and TRBJ1-4; D not resolved. Germline loops: CDR1 KGHSH, CDR2 LQKENI. The CDR3 extends over 10 amino acids. With 3 bases removed from V and 14 bases from J, the gap between germline ends came to 7 bases. Here the CDR3 DNA reads TGTGCCAGCTCACCCACAGTCCTGTTTTTT. It codes for CASSPTVLFF.

The rearrangement uses TRBV6-5 and TRBJ1-1, with TRBD1 as a possible D gene (6 bases). Between the trimmed V and J ends, which lost 5 bases and 5 bases, there was a span of 15 bases. CDR3 size: 14 residues. The V gene's germline CDR1 is MNHEY and CDR2 SVGAGI. The CDR3 is CASSRVGAQTEAFF. CDR3 DNA: TGTGCCAGCAGTCGAGTGGGGGCCCAGACTGAAGCTTTCTTT.

The J gene is TRBJ2-7, the V gene TRBV5-1; 8 nucleotides match TRBD2. V shed 4 bases, J shed 0 bases, and the junction held 3 bases outside the gene matches. The CDR3 sequence is 14 residues long. Per germline, CDR1 SGHRS and CDR2 YFSETQ. The CDR3 DNA sequence: TGCGCCAGCAGCCATAGCGGGACCTCCTACGAGCAGTACTTC. It is translated as CASSHSGTSYEQYF.

The V and J genes are TRBV9 and TRBJ2-1, with TRBD2 identical over 7 bases. J lost 4 bases, V lost 4 bases, and 11 bases had no gene match. The CDR3 has 16 amino acids. Germline lookup yields CDR1 SGDLS and CDR2 YYNGEE. CDR3 nucleotide sequence: TGTGCCAGCAGCCCGAACTCCGGGCGGGGGTACAATGAGCAGTTCTTC. Translating it yields CASSPNSGRGYNEQFF.

The chain combines TRBV24-1 with TRBJ2-3; D perhaps matches TRBD2 (5 bases). V lost 4 bases and J lost 6, with 10 bases in between. The length of the CDR3 is 13 residues. Germline CDR1 is KGHDR and CDR2 is SFDVKD. CDR3 nucleotides: TGTGCCACCAGTGACCTAGCTATGGATACGCAGTATTTT. Its translation: CATSDLAMDTQYF.

V usage is TRBV4-1 and J usage is TRBJ2-7, with D possibly TRBD1 on 5 matching bases. The germline V gene has CDR1 MGHRA and CDR2 YSYEKL. There are 16 residues in the CDR3. V was shortened by 0 bases and J by 6 bases, with 18 bases between the two germline ends. CDR3 sequence reads: CASSQDPSGPGIEQYF. The DNA of the CDR3 is TGCGCCAGCAGCCAAGATCCCTCTGGCCCAGGGATCGAGCAGTACTTC.

This clone was seen only a few times. The chain links TRBV2 to TRBJ1-2; 8 bases agree with TRBD1. Germline-derived CDR1 and CDR2 are SNHLY and FYNNEI. V shed 8 bases, J shed 5 bases, and the junction held 7 bases outside the gene matches. This CDR3 region has 13 residues. Written as DNA, the CDR3 is TGTGCCAGCCAAGCGGACAGGGCATATGGCTACACCTTC. Translated: CASQADRAYGYTF.

V gene TRBV18 combines with J gene TRBJ2-7, with 11 bases that match TRBD1. Germline V gene lookup returns CDR1 KGHSH and CDR2 LQKENI. J gave up 3 bases and V 1 base, and 2 bases lay outside the gene matches. The CDR3 has 15 residues. CDR3 DNA sequence: TGTGCCAGCTCACCACAGGGACAGGGGGTCTACGAGCAGTACTTC. Protein sequence: CASSPQGQGVYEQYF.

The J gene is TRBJ2-2, the V gene TRBV6-5, with a tentative D call TRBD1 (5 bases). The V gene's germline CDR1 is MNHEY and CDR2 SVGAGI. V was pared by 2 bases and J by 5 bases, with 12 bases between. The CDR3 is 15 residues long. The CDR3 here is CASSYVGAGTGELFF. As DNA, the CDR3 is TGTGCCAGCAGTTACGTAGGGGCTGGGACCGGGGAGCTGTTTTTT.

The chain carries TRBV5-4 and TRBJ2-1; 10 bases fit TRBD2. The CDR3 loop spans 16 amino acids. J was trimmed by 8 bases and V by 4 bases; bases with no gene match: 12. CDR1 is SGHNT, CDR2 YYREEE, per germline (reference sequence). The CDR3 DNA sequence: TGTGCCAGCAGCCCAGGGCTAGCGGGAGCCAGGGATGAGCAGTTCTTC. This translates into CASSPGLAGARDEQFF.

This clone was observed a single time. The chain couples TRBV7-8 to TRBJ1-5, with TRBD1 matching 10 bases. The V gene end was trimmed by 5 bases and the J gene end by 1 base; junction bases not matched to a gene: 5. CDR1 SGHVS and CDR2 FQNEAQ come from the germline V gene. This CDR3 has 16 amino acids. The CDR3 DNA reads as TGTGCCAGCAGCCCGGGACAGGGGTCGAGCAATCAGCCCCAGCATTTT. Translation gives CASSPGQGSSNQPQHF.

The rearrangement uses TRBV7-9 and TRBJ1-1, with D perhaps TRBD1 (6 bases). Germline V gene data show CDR1 as SEHNR and CDR2 as FQNEAQ (reference sequence). V was pared by 5 bases and J by 4 bases, with 11 bases between. The CDR3 is made up of 13 amino acids. CDR3 residues: CASSLQQGTEAFF. The CDR3 DNA follows: TGTGCCAGCAGCCTACAACAGGGCACTGAAGCTTTCTTT.